These 15 T cell receptor beta chains were all obtained from the same sample, sequenced in a study of blood T cell repertoires in COVID-19. The repertoire was sequenced with immunoSEQ multiplex PCR; TCRdb's copy has only in-frame clones and lacks some. The table includes approximately 350,000 clones, more than 75% detected once. Sequencing used peripheral blood. Receptors originate from a woman aged 45 to 65 with COVID-19, enrolled during active disease.

The CDR3 spells CASSLARVKLIDTQYF. CDR3 in DNA: TGTGCCAGCAGCTTAGCCAGGGTTAAACTAATAGATACGCAGTATTTT. The chain joins TRBV11-3 to TRBJ2-3, with D perhaps TRBD1 (5 bases). V shed 1 base and J shed 5 bases, with 16 bases lying between them. From germline, CDR1 is SGHNT and CDR2 YENEEA. CDR3 length: 16 amino acids.

This clone was seen only a few times. This sequence joins TRBV7-9 and TRBJ2-5; TRBD2 aligns across 9 bases. Germline loops: CDR1 SEHNR, CDR2 FQNEAQ (reference sequence). The CDR3 runs 17 residues. V gave up 7 bases and J gave up 5 bases; unmatched junction bases: 17. CDR3 sequence: CASTPIGGSGSQETQYF. CDR3 DNA: TGTGCCAGCACTCCGATAGGAGGTAGCGGGAGTCAGGAGACCCAGTACTTC.

The chain couples TRBV6-5 to TRBJ1-3, with D maybe TRBD1 (5 bases). Between the trimmed V and J ends, which lost 7 bases and 3 bases, there was a span of 13 bases. The CDR3 is 14 amino acids. The germline V gene has CDR1 MNHEY and CDR2 SVGAGI. This chain's CDR3 is CASIEPGGGNTIYF. The CDR3 DNA reads as TGTGCCAGCATCGAACCGGGGGGTGGAAACACCATATATTTT.

The chain combines TRBV6-2 or TRBV6-3 with TRBJ2-1; 7 bases agree with TRBD2. Germline CDR1 and CDR2: MNHEY and SVGEGT. The trim removed 5 bases at V and 3 bases at J, leaving 7 bases unmatched. This CDR3 region has 15 residues. The CDR3 region is CASSPGTTIYNEQFF. The CDR3 bases are TGTGCCAGCAGTCCCGGGACTACCATCTACAATGAGCAGTTCTTC.

This chain connects TRBV5-4 to TRBJ2-5; weak D call: TRBD2 (5 bases). CDR3 length: 16 residues. V lost 5 bases, J lost 4 bases, and 21 bases lay in between. The germline CDR1 and CDR2 sequences are SGHNT and YYREEE (reference sequence). The CDR3 loop is CASSGWGVIGRETQYF. The CDR3 region has the DNA TGTGCCAGCAGTGGCTGGGGAGTTATAGGAAGAGAGACCCAGTACTTC. Filled out from reference TRBV5-4 and TRBJ2-5, the complete variable domain reads ETGVTQSPTHLIKTRGQQVTLRCSSQSGHNTVSWYQQALGQGPQFIFQYYREEENGRGNFPPRFSGLQFPNYSSELNVNALELDDSALYLCASSGWGVIGRETQYFGPGTRLLVL.

The chain recombines TRBV4-3 with TRBJ2-7; 9 positions agree with TRBD1. The CDR3 has 15 amino acids. Germline CDR1 is LGHNA and CDR2 is YSLEER. V was clipped by 4 bases and J by 3 bases; unmatched bases: 7. CDR3 sequence (DNA): TGCGCCAGCAGCCGAACTACAGGGGGCCGCTACGAGCAGTACTTC. Translating gives CASSRTTGGRYEQYF.

The chain joins TRBV5-1 to TRBJ2-1; D possibly corresponds to TRBD1 (5 bases). The CDR3 runs to 14 residues. Trimming pared 6 bases from V and 2 bases from J, leaving 12 bases between. Germline-derived CDR1 and CDR2 are SGHRS and YFSETQ. Here the CDR3 reads CASTSGNPYNEQFF. CDR3 in DNA: TGCGCCAGCACATCAGGGAACCCCTACAATGAGCAGTTCTTC.

DNA for the CDR3: TGTGCCAGCAGTTCGGGAATGGGCACTGAAGCTTTCTTT. As protein: CASSSGMGTEAFF. The rearrangement joins TRBV6-2 or TRBV6-3 to TRBJ1-1; unclear D gene. Germline V gene data show CDR1 as MNHEY and CDR2 as SVGEGT. The CDR3 length is 13 residues. V lost 4 bases, J lost 4 bases, and 10 bases lay in between.

The chain joins TRBV19 to TRBJ2-7; D is undetermined. The CDR3 consists of 15 residues. V was clipped by 2 bases and J by 0 bases, with 11 bases between them. Germline CDR1 is LNHDA and CDR2 is SQIVND (reference sequence). DNA for the CDR3: TGTGCCAGTAGTATAACAGTCCACCCCTCCTACGAGCAGTACTTC. This sequence encodes CASSITVHPSYEQYF.

V gene TRBV4-3 combines with J gene TRBJ2-2; TRBD2 is a possible D gene (7 bases). The CDR3 is made up of 15 amino acids. Germline assignment: CDR1 LGHNA and CDR2 YSLEER. V was clipped by 0 bases and J by 6 bases, with 11 bases between them. The CDR3 DNA reads as TGCGCCAGCAGCCAAGAGGGGGGGCTGGCCGGGGAGCTGTTTTTT. The encoded protein is CASSQEGGLAGELFF.

The chain couples TRBV19 to TRBJ2-1; 7 nucleotides line up with TRBD2. This CDR3 contains 13 residues. The germline CDR1 and CDR2 sequences are LNHDA and SQIVND (reference sequence). After removal of 3 bases from V and 8 bases from J, the junction contained 4 bases not matched to a gene. The CDR3 sequence is CASSISGRDEQFF. CDR3 bases: TGTGCCAGTAGTATTAGCGGGCGAGATGAGCAGTTCTTC.

The rearrangement uses TRBV18 and TRBJ2-3; the D gene is possibly TRBD2 (5 bases). CDR3 size: 14 residues. Trimming shortened V by 3 bases and J by 2 bases, and 9 bases separated the two germline ends. Germline V gene lookup returns CDR1 KGHSH and CDR2 LQKENI. The CDR3 here is CASSPSGATDTQYF. The CDR3 coding sequence is TGTGCCAGCTCACCGAGCGGAGCCACAGATACGCAGTATTTT.

This CDR3 reads CASSLARTSGTSGITDTQYF. The CDR3 DNA sequence: TGCGCCAGCAGCTTGGCTCGAACCTCCGGGACTAGCGGGATCACAGATACGCAGTATTTT. V usage is TRBV5-1 and J usage is TRBJ2-3; 13 bases match TRBD2. Germline V gene data show CDR1 as SGHRS and CDR2 as YFSETQ. The V segment lost 0 bases and the J segment 2 bases; nucleotides outside the gene matches: 12. The length of the CDR3 is 20 residues.

The chain recombines TRBV6-6 with TRBJ1-2, with 8 bases identical to TRBD1. V trimming: 0 bases; J trimming: 6 bases; junction bases outside the gene matches: 9. Germline V gene data show CDR1 as MNHNY and CDR2 as SVGAGI (reference sequence). This CDR3 region has 16 residues. Here the CDR3 DNA reads TGTGCCAGCAGTTACTCGATCGGGACAGGACCGCATGGCTACACCTTC. As protein: CASSYSIGTGPHGYTF.

This chain connects TRBV18 to TRBJ1-1, with D possibly TRBD1 on 5 matching bases. CDR1 and CDR2 from the germline V gene are KGHSH and LQKENI. This CDR3 has 12 amino acids. V lost 10 bases and J lost 3, with 12 bases in between. The CDR3 region is CATLRGDTEAFF. The CDR3 DNA follows: TGTGCCACCCTCCGGGGGGACACTGAAGCTTTCTTT.